The 10 T cell receptor beta chains below all came from one sample that was sequenced in a study of somatic mutations in cytotoxic T cells in rheumatoid arthritis. The assay was immunoSEQ multiplex PCR, and TCRdb's table has in-frame clones only and misses some. This table holds approximately 33,000 clones, around 80% found once. The sample taken for sequencing was CD8+ T cells sorted from blood. The receptors here all came from a man between 40 and 49 years old in good health.

This sequence joins TRBV6-1 and TRBJ2-5; 8 nucleotides line up with TRBD2. The CDR3 totals 16 residues. J gave up 0 bases and V 2 bases, and 5 bases lay outside the gene matches. The germline V gene encodes CDR1 MNHNS and CDR2 SASEGT. The CDR3, as DNA: TGTGCCAGCAGTGAACTAGGAGCGGGAGACCAAGAGACCCAGTACTTC. Protein product: CASSELGAGDQETQYF.

This clone was picked up a small number of times. The chain couples TRBV28 to TRBJ2-6; D may be TRBD2 (6 bases). The V end lost 2 bases, the J end lost 0 bases, and 14 bases lay between the germline ends. CDR1 is MDHEN, CDR2 SYDVKM, per germline. The CDR3 totals 18 residues. The CDR3 reads CASSLGVAASSGANVLTF. CDR3 bases: TGTGCCAGCAGTTTAGGGGTAGCGGCAAGCTCTGGGGCCAACGTCCTGACTTTC.

On this clone itself: One junction end disagrees with the germline gene, perhaps due to a read error. This rearrangement joins TRBV7-7 to TRBJ2-1; 9 bases fit TRBD2. Germline CDR1 SSHAT, CDR2 FNYEAQ (reference sequence). This CDR3 has 16 residues. CDR3 nucleotides: TGTGCTAGCAGCTTAGTTTTACTAGCGGGCCACAATGAGCAGTTCTTC. It encodes CASSLVLLAGHNEQFF.

This clone is a singleton in its sample. The rearrangement links TRBV30 to TRBJ2-1, with D perhaps TRBD1 or TRBD2 (5 bases each). V was clipped by 5 bases and J by 2 bases, with 10 bases between them. The CDR3 is 13 amino acids. Germline lookup yields CDR1 GTSNPN and CDR2 SVGIG (reference sequence). The CDR3 DNA reads as TGTGCCTGGGAGGGGTACCCCTACAATGAGCAGTTCTTC. Protein sequence: CAWEGYPYNEQFF.

The chain uses TRBV6-4 and TRBJ1-1; D not certain. The germline gives CDR1 MRHNA, CDR2 SNTAGT. Trimming left V 3 bases short and J 5 bases short, with 10 bases between. The CDR3 loop spans 13 amino acids. CDR3 amino acids: CASSELAETEAFF. The CDR3 nucleotides read TGTGCCAGCAGTGAATTGGCTGAAACTGAAGCTTTCTTT.

This clone has a single count. The V gene is TRBV11-2, the J gene TRBJ1-4; no clear D. CDR3 size: 15 residues. Germline values: CDR1 SGHAT, CDR2 FQNNGV. Trimming removed 5 bases from V and 6 bases from J, with 16 bases in between. The CDR3 bases are TGTGCCAGCAGCACAGCTGCGGGGTTGGATGAAAAACTGTTTTTT. It is translated as CASSTAAGLDEKLFF.

This chain joins TRBV6-1 and TRBJ2-7, with 7 bases lining up with TRBD1. The CDR3 sequence is 14 residues long. Trimming cost V 3 bases and J 2 bases; bases outside gene matches: 4. Germline CDR1 is MNHNS and CDR2 is SASEGT. The CDR3 DNA sequence: TGTGCCAGCAGTGATATGACAGGGCCCTACGAGCAGTACTTC. It codes for CASSDMTGPYEQYF.

The rearrangement uses TRBV6-5 and TRBJ2-1, with 8 bases lining up with TRBD2. The V segment lost 4 bases and the J segment 5 bases; nucleotides outside the gene matches: 7. The CDR3 extends over 15 amino acids. Germline-derived CDR1 and CDR2 are MNHEY and SVGAGI. CDR3 residues: CASSLGSGIDNEQFF. As DNA, the CDR3 is TGTGCCAGCAGTTTGGGTAGCGGGATTGACAATGAGCAGTTCTTC.

J is TRBJ2-3 and V is TRBV7-3, with a weak D call TRBD1 (5 bases). The CDR3 runs to 15 residues. Per the germline V gene, CDR1 is SGHTA and CDR2 is FQGTGA. V was shortened by 5 bases and J by 0 bases, with 12 bases between the two germline ends. The CDR3 DNA reads TGTGCCAGCAGCCCACGACAGAGTAGCACAGATACGCAGTATTTT. Residues: CASSPRQSSTDTQYF.

This clone was observed a few times. J is TRBJ1-2 and V is TRBV13; D gene unclear. The V end lost 5 bases, the J end lost 0 bases, and 10 bases lay between the germline ends. There are 14 residues in the CDR3. Germline CDR1 reads PRHDT; CDR2 reads FYEKMQ (reference sequence). The CDR3 here is CASSQVGANYGYTF. CDR3 coding DNA: TGTGCCAGCAGCCAAGTCGGAGCTAACTATGGCTACACCTTC.